The T cell receptor beta chain described here comes from a study of cytomegalovirus exposure and HLA in healthy donors. CDR3 size: 15 residues. V lost 6 bases, J lost 6 bases, and 18 bases lay in between. Germline V gives CDR1 MDHEN, CDR2 SYDVKM. PCR amplification relied on 60 Vbeta primers (plus 13 Jbeta primers). Clones were sequenced by immunoSEQ multiplex PCR, and TCRdb holds only the in-frame ones, with some missing. The sample holds more than 90,000 clones, roughly three quarters seen once. This receptor was taken from a man aged 40-49 years in good health and CMV-seronegative. Sequenced sample: PBMCs. The genes are TRBV28 and TRBJ1-5; tentative D call: TRBD1 (6 bases). The CDR3 DNA sequence: TGTGCCAGCAGAAAAGGACAGTCCGCCATTCAGCCCCAGCATTTT. As protein: CASRKGQSAIQPQHF.